This TCR beta chain was observed in a study of shared clonotypes between healthy human individuals. Regarding the study as a whole: Among non-shared clonotypes, generation probabilities were lower than among those shared by all four donors.

Sequencing was performed with immunoSEQ multiplex PCR; in TCRdb, only in-frame clones are kept and a portion is missing. The sample yields about 1.1 million clones, approximately 77% seen once. With regard to this clone: What it binds is unknown.

This clonotype was sampled from a man between 18 and 29 years old in good health. Some clones in this sample may be carry-over from other donors' samples. The sample consisted of memory CD4+ T cells from PBMCs. Subset described: CD45RA-negative fraction.

CDR3 sequence: CASSTQGAEETQYF. The CDR3 DNA follows: TGTGCCAGCAGCACTCAGGGGGCTGAAGAGACCCAGTACTTC. This chain uses TRBV7-9 with TRBJ2-5; 8 nucleotides line up with TRBD1. Germline trimming cut 5 bases from V and 3 bases from J; bases unmatched to any gene: 5. Germline V gives CDR1 SEHNR, CDR2 FQNEAQ (reference sequence). This CDR3 has 14 amino acids.